These 17 T cell receptor beta chains share one sample of origin, sequenced in a study of CD8 T cells in ankylosing spondylitis. MiXCR, applied by TCRdb to the 5' RACE reads, yields one record per CDR3 protein. Here the sample spans approximately 220,000 distinct CDR3 sequences, approximately 24% being singletons. Input material: blood, either unsorted or a sorted T cell fraction (not recorded which). The receptors come from a male donor with ankylosing spondylitis or in good health (not recorded which).

This clonotype was counted ten times or more. This chain links TRBV27 with TRBJ2-7; D not certain. The germline gives CDR1 MNHEY, CDR2 SMNVEV (reference sequence). The CDR3 runs 11 residues. V was cut by 3 bases and J by 4 bases, with 4 bases left in between. The CDR3, as DNA: TGTGCCAGCAGTTTTAAATACGAGCAGTACTTC. Encoded protein: CASSFKYEQYF.

This clonotype showed up many times. V usage is TRBV9 and J usage is TRBJ2-3, with D uncertain. Germline CDR1 and CDR2: SGDLS and YYNGEE. This CDR3 spans 14 amino acids. V was clipped by 3 bases and J by 3 bases, with 11 bases between them. CDR3 sequence reads: CASSALVGTDTQYF. The CDR3 DNA sequence: TGTGCCAGCAGCGCCCTAGTTGGTACAGATACGCAGTATTTT.

In this sample, this clonotype turned up a few times. The chain combines TRBV12-3 or TRBV12-4 with TRBJ2-7; the D gene is possibly TRBD2 (6 bases). Deletions cut 5 bases from V and 6 bases from J, with 14 bases between. This CDR3 contains 13 residues. The CDR3 loop is CASSGGVLGEQYF. DNA for the CDR3: TGTGCCAGCAGTGGCGGGGTCCTAGGCGAGCAGTACTTC.

This clonotype was seen at least ten times. The chain combines TRBV5-5 with TRBJ2-5, with 9 positions matching TRBD1. The CDR3 runs to 15 residues. V was pared by 4 bases and J by 5 bases, with 9 bases of the junction left unmatched. Germline V lookup: CDR1 SGHKS, CDR2 YYEKEE (reference sequence). CDR3 DNA sequence: TGTGCCAGCAGCATAACAGGGGGCGCGGGGGAGACCCAGTACTTC. It codes for CASSITGGAGETQYF.

There are many counts of this clonotype. The rearrangement links TRBV27 to TRBJ1-6; 11 bases line up with TRBD1. V lost 6 bases and J lost 8; bases outside the gene matches: 9. Per germline, CDR1 MNHEY and CDR2 SMNVEV (reference sequence). This CDR3 is built from 16 residues. CDR3 amino acids: CASSAPRTGGHSPLHF. The DNA for the CDR3 is TGTGCCAGCAGCGCCCCTCGGACAGGGGGCCATTCACCCCTCCACTTT.

At least ten counts were recorded for this clonotype. The chain uses TRBV7-9 and TRBJ2-7; TRBD2 matches at 8 bases. Trimming cost V 2 bases and J 2 bases; bases outside gene matches: 11. This CDR3 is 17 amino acids long. Germline V gene data show CDR1 as SEHNR and CDR2 as FQNEAQ (reference sequence). CDR3 in amino acids: CASSLWEGREVTYEQYF. CDR3 nucleotide sequence: TGTGCCAGCAGCTTATGGGAAGGGCGGGAGGTTACCTACGAGCAGTACTTC. The entire variable domain, with the rest obtained from reference TRBV7-9 and TRBJ2-7, is as follows: DTGVSQNPRHKITKRGQNVTFRCDPISEHNRLYWYRQTLGQGPEFLTYFQNEAQLEKSRLLSDRFSAERPKGSFSTLEIQRTEQGDSAMYLCASSLWEGREVTYEQYFGPGTRLTVT.

At least ten counts were recorded for this clonotype. The genes are TRBV5-1 and TRBJ2-4, with 8 bases that match TRBD1. This CDR3 is 19 amino acids long. Trimming removed 1 base from V and 0 bases from J; junction bases left unmatched: 12. Germline lookup yields CDR1 SGHRS and CDR2 YFSETQ. The CDR3 DNA reads TGCGCCAGCAGCTTGTTTCCAGGGGGCGAAAGTTTAGCCAAAAACATTCAGTACTTC. Translating it yields CASSLFPGGESLAKNIQYF.

At least ten counts were recorded for this clonotype. The genes are TRBV5-1 and TRBJ1-2, with a weak D call TRBD1 (6 bases). CDR1 and CDR2 from the germline V gene are SGHRS and YFSETQ. Trimming pared 5 bases from V and 2 bases from J, leaving 10 bases between. This CDR3 has 13 residues. CDR3 residues: CASSYDRNYGYTF. CDR3 bases: TGCGCCAGCAGTTACGACAGGAACTATGGCTACACCTTC.

With regard to this clonotype: This may come from a read error, since a much larger clone is one base off. This likely comes from a read error, as the CDR3 has no conserved phenylalanine or tryptophan at its end. J is TRBJ2-2 and V is TRBV4-3; the D is unclear. Germline values: CDR1 LGHNA, CDR2 YSLEER. This CDR3 spans 12 amino acids. Trimming shortened V by 4 bases and J by 7 bases, and 7 bases separated the two germline ends. The DNA of the CDR3 is TGCGCCAGCAGCCCCCTTCACGGGGAGCTGTTTCTT. It specifies CASSPLHGELFL.

This clonotype was observed at least ten times. The chain couples TRBV4-3 to TRBJ2-3; a possible D gene is TRBD2 (6 bases). Trimming took 1 base from V and 3 from J, leaving 14 bases between them. Germline V gene lookup returns CDR1 LGHNA and CDR2 YSLEER. The CDR3 totals 16 residues. CDR3 DNA: TGCGCCAGCAGCCAAGGACCGGGGAGGCAGACAGATACGCAGTATTTT. Translation gives CASSQGPGRQTDTQYF.

This chain links TRBV18 with TRBJ2-7, with TRBD2 matching over 10 bases. V was clipped by 8 bases and J by 1 base; unmatched bases: 8. Germline CDR1 and CDR2: KGHSH and LQKENI. The CDR3 consists of 15 residues. For the CDR3, the DNA is TGTGCCAGCACCAAAGCGGGAGGGCCGTCCTACGAGCAGTACTTC. This sequence encodes CASTKAGGPSYEQYF.

This clonotype was picked up many times. The chain couples TRBV6-1 to TRBJ1-1; perhaps TRBD1 as D (5 bases). The CDR3 loop spans 14 amino acids. Looked up from germline, CDR1 is MNHNS and CDR2 is SASEGT. V was pared by 7 bases and J by 0 bases, with 12 bases between. The CDR3 region has the DNA TGTGCCAGCATCTCCCCAGGGTTGAACACTGAAGCTTTCTTT. This codes for CASISPGLNTEAFF.

The rearrangement joins TRBV20-1 to TRBJ2-1, with 15 bases lining up with TRBD2. Germline trimming cut 1 base from V and 0 bases from J; bases unmatched to any gene: 7. Germline V gene lookup returns CDR1 DFQATT and CDR2 SNEGSKA (reference sequence). The CDR3 loop spans 19 amino acids. The CDR3 loop is CSARAGLAGGRSSYNEQFF. In nucleotides, the CDR3 is TGCAGTGCTAGAGCGGGACTAGCGGGAGGACGGTCCTCCTACAATGAGCAGTTCTTC.

This clonotype has a count of ten or more. The chain is built from TRBV6-5 and TRBJ2-3; D is uncertain. The CDR3 extends over 12 amino acids. CDR1 is MNHEY, CDR2 SVGAGI, per germline. V was trimmed by 5 bases and J by 3 bases, leaving 6 bases between them. CDR3 region: CASSQDTDTQYF. CDR3 nucleotides: TGTGCCAGCAGTCAAGATACAGATACGCAGTATTTT.

This chain connects TRBV12-3 or TRBV12-4 to TRBJ2-1; 11 positions match TRBD2. This CDR3 has 15 amino acids. J lost 5 bases, V lost 3 bases, and 3 bases had no gene match. CDR3 coding DNA: TGTGCCAGCAGTTTGGGGGGACTAGCGGACAATGAGCAGTTCTTC. The encoded protein is CASSLGGLADNEQFF.

This clonotype has a count of ten or more. The chain carries TRBV12-3 or TRBV12-4 and TRBJ2-2; 8 nucleotides agree with TRBD2. V lost 6 bases and J lost 3; bases outside the gene matches: 6. This CDR3 is 15 amino acids long. CDR3 loop: CASRIAGLYTGELFF. The CDR3 coding sequence is TGTGCCAGCAGGATAGCGGGACTCTACACCGGGGAGCTGTTTTTT.

The sample holds many counts of this clonotype. The DNA for the CDR3 is TGCGCCAGCCAAATAGGAAATGAGCAGTTCTTC. Residues: CASQIGNEQFF. The V gene is TRBV5-1, the J gene TRBJ2-1, with D hard to call. Per germline, CDR1 SGHRS and CDR2 YFSETQ. V shed 7 bases and J shed 7 bases, with 9 bases lying between them. CDR3 length: 11 amino acids.